The 4 T cell receptor beta chains in this list originate from one sample, sequenced in a study of blood T cell repertoires in COVID-19. The assay was immunoSEQ multiplex PCR, and TCRdb's table has in-frame clones only and misses some. The sample includes approximately 70,000 clones, roughly 87% of them seen just once. The source material was peripheral blood. Every receptor here comes from a woman in her forties or fifties with acute or convalescent COVID-19.

This rearrangement joins TRBV19 to TRBJ1-6; tentatively, D is TRBD1 (5 bases). Per the germline V gene, CDR1 is LNHDA and CDR2 is SQIVND (reference sequence). V lost 4 bases and J lost 6, with 19 bases in between. The CDR3 runs 17 residues. Here the CDR3 DNA reads TGTGCCAGTAGTAGACAGTTTCCACTTCAGACTAATTCACCCCTCCACTTT. It codes for CASSRQFPLQTNSPLHF.

The DNA of the CDR3 is TGTGCCAGTCTCGGGTACGAGCAGTACTTC. Protein: CASLGYEQYF. The genes are TRBV28 and TRBJ2-7; no definite D call. V lost 9 bases, J lost 4 bases, and 7 bases lay in between. Germline V gives CDR1 MDHEN, CDR2 SYDVKM. The CDR3 is 10 residues long. The full variable domain, completed using reference TRBV28 and TRBJ2-7, is DVKVTQSSRYLVKRTGEKVFLECVQDMDHENMFWYRQDPGLGLRLIYFSYDVKMKEKGDIPEGYSVSREKKERFSLILESASTNQTSMYLCASLGYEQYFGPGTRLTVT.

The J gene is TRBJ1-2, the V gene TRBV10-1; D unresolved. The CDR3 contains 13 residues. Germline V gives CDR1 WNHNN, CDR2 SYGVQD (reference sequence). The ends were cut back, 2 bases at V and 8 bases at J, with 12 bases in the middle. The CDR3 here is CASSEVRGEGYTF. The DNA of the CDR3 is TGCGCCAGCAGTGAGGTTCGTGGAGAGGGCTACACCTTC.

The chain couples TRBV6-5 to TRBJ1-3; no reliable D call. Germline V gives CDR1 MNHEY, CDR2 SVGAGI. This CDR3 is built from 16 residues. The V and J ends lost 0 bases and 0 bases respectively, with 9 bases between them. The CDR3 loop reads CASSYSRSYSGNTIYF. CDR3 in DNA: TGTGCCAGCAGTTACTCGCGATCATACTCTGGAAACACCATATATTTT.